The rows below give T cell receptor beta chains drawn from one sample of a study of blood T cell repertoires in COVID-19. Method: immunoSEQ multiplex PCR; TCRdb's copy keeps in-frame clones and lacks some. The sample records nearly 45,000 clones, approximately 80% being singletons. The specimen was peripheral blood. The receptors derive from an older man with acute or convalescent COVID-19. CDR3s include the opening cysteine and the closing phenylalanine or tryptophan. The D gene is left open where the match is weak. Size tells how often a clone was seen (once, few, many) or the class of an expanded clone, and some rows leave it out.

NA	TRBV10-1	TRBJ1-1	NA	TGCGCCAGCAGTGAGTCGGGGGCCCGGAGCACTGAAGCTTTCTTT	CASSESGARSTEAFF
NA	TRBV5-6	TRBJ1-2	NA	TGTGCCAGCAGCTTGGTAGTCCCCTACGAGGATGGCTACACCTTC	CASSLVVPYEDGYTF
NA	TRBV2	TRBJ2-5	NA	TGTGCCAGCAGTGGGACAGCGGCTCAAGAGACCCAGTACTTC	CASSGTAAQETQYF
NA	TRBV3-1/TRBV3-2	TRBJ1-5	NA	TGTGCCAGCAGCCAAGGACAGTCGTCCGGTCAGCCCCAGCATTTT	CASSQGQSSGQPQHF
NA	TRBV19	TRBJ2-1	NA	TGTGCCAGTAGTTCCGTTGGCAGCTCCTACAATGAGCAGTTCTTC	CASSSVGSSYNEQFF
NA	TRBV5-5	TRBJ2-1	NA	TGTGCCAGCAGCCGCGCCTACAATGAGCAGTTCTTC	CASSRAYNEQFF
NA	TRBV13	TRBJ2-7	NA	TGTGCCAGCAGCCCCGACCCTACAGGGTTCTCCGAGCAGTACTTC	CASSPDPTGFSEQYF
NA	TRBV7-3	TRBJ1-2	TRBD1	TGTGCCAGCAGCACCTCCGGGACAGGAGCCTATGGCTACACCTTC	CASSTSGTGAYGYTF
once	TRBV4-3	TRBJ1-1	NA	TGCGCCAGCAGCCAAGATTCTTCGGCAGGGGATTCCACTGAAGCTTTCTTT	CASSQDSSAGDSTEAFF
NA	TRBV28	TRBJ1-2	NA	TGTGCCGTCAACGGGGGAAGGATATATGGCTACACCTTC	CAVNGGRIYGYTF
NA	TRBV5-1	TRBJ2-5	NA	TGCGCCAGCAGCTACTACGGACAGCAAGAGACCCAGTACTTC	CASSYYGQQETQYF
NA	TRBV5-1	TRBJ2-2	TRBD1	TGCGCCAGCAGCCGGACAGGGGTGACCGGGGAGCTGTTTTTT	CASSRTGVTGELFF
NA	TRBV7-2	TRBJ2-3	NA	TGTGCCAGCAGCCCAAAAGCTGATACGCAGTATTTT	CASSPKADTQYF
few	TRBV2	TRBJ1-2	TRBD1	TGTGCCAGCAGCGGGACAGGACTCCACTATGGCTACACCTTC	CASSGTGLHYGYTF
many	TRBV21-1	TRBJ1-1	NA	TGTGCCAGCAGCAAAGGGACCGGGGTCATGAACACTGAAGCTTTCTTT	CASSKGTGVMNTEAFF
NA	TRBV6-6	TRBJ1-4	NA	TGTGCCATCTCACCTGGAGGTGAAAAACTGTTTTTT	CAISPGGEKLFF
NA	TRBV9	TRBJ1-1	NA	TGTGCCAGCAGCGAAACACCTTTAAACACTGAAGCTTTCTTT	CASSETPLNTEAFF
NA	TRBV30	TRBJ1-5	NA	TGTGCCTGGAACCCGGGACACCAATTCAATCAGCCCCAGCATTTT	CAWNPGHQFNQPQHF
NA	TRBV7-2	TRBJ2-7	TRBD2	TGTGCCAGCTCACCGGGAGGCGGGGGGGCGATCTACGAGCAGTACTTC	CASSPGGGGAIYEQYF
NA	TRBV5-1	TRBJ2-2	TRBD1	TGCGCCAGCAGCTTTGGTAGGACAGGGGCGACCTTGGGGACCGGGGAGCTGTTTTTT	CASSFGRTGATLGTGELFF
NA	TRBV20-1	TRBJ1-3	NA	TGCAGTGCTAGTAGCGGGAATGCAGGAAACACCATATATTTT	CSASSGNAGNTIYF
NA	TRBV4-3	TRBJ2-2	NA	TGCGCCAGCAGGCCAGGGGGAGGTTACGGGGAGCTGTTTTTT	CASRPGGGYGELFF
NA	TRBV4-1	TRBJ1-3	NA	TGCGCCAGCAGCCAGACAACTTTGCGGGGGCTTGGAAACACCATATATTTT	CASSQTTLRGLGNTIYF
NA	TRBV27	TRBJ2-4	NA	TGTGCCAGCAGAGCGGCGGTAGCCAAAAACATTCAGTACTTC	CASRAAVAKNIQYF
NA	TRBV27	TRBJ1-6	NA	TGTGCCAGCAGTTTAGAGAGGGTTTCCTATAATTCACCCCTCCACTTT	CASSLERVSYNSPLHF
NA	TRBV19	TRBJ1-2	NA	TGTGCCAGTAGGTCGACAGACGTATGGGGCTACACCTTC	CASRSTDVWGYTF
NA	TRBV27	TRBJ2-5	NA	TGTGCCAGCAGTTTGAACGGTCAAGAGACCCAGTACTTC	CASSLNGQETQYF
NA	TRBV4-1	TRBJ2-1	NA	TGCGCCAGCAGCCGCAACCCCCGGGGGGACATCAGTGAGCAGTTCTTC	CASSRNPRGDISEQFF
NA	TRBV5-6	TRBJ1-4	NA	TGTGCCAGCAGCGAATACCGGGACACCCCCCCGCGGCTGTTTTTT	CASSEYRDTPPRLFF
NA	TRBV5-8	TRBJ1-2	TRBD1	TGTGCCAGCAGTCGGGACAGGGCGGACTATGGCTACACCTTC	CASSRDRADYGYTF
NA	TRBV5-4	TRBJ2-5	TRBD2	TGTGCCAGCAGCCACCGTCGGACTAGCGGGGGGAAAATAGAGACCCAGTACTTC	CASSHRRTSGGKIETQYF
NA	TRBV6-5	TRBJ1-6	NA	TGTGCCAGCAGTCCTCCTTCCTCACCCCTCCACTTT	CASSPPSSPLHF